This TCR beta chain was captured in a study of T-cell reconstitution after alpha-beta-depleted transplantation in children. CDR1 and CDR2 from the germline V gene are MNHEY and SMNVEV (reference sequence). The CDR3 sequence is 13 residues long. V was pared by 5 bases and J by 2 bases, with 9 bases between. This clonotype was found many times. Unique molecular identifiers were built into the TCRbeta library. TCRdb reanalysed the PCR reads using MiXCR and keeps one entry per CDR3 protein. Among 200,000 to 250,000 distinct CDR3 sequences listed, around 12% were seen once. The sample consisted of PBMCs from the stem cell graft donor, taken from the stem cell graft. The sequence was obtained from a human donor who donated a stem cell graft to a child with acute lymphoblastic leukemia. V gene TRBV27 combines with J gene TRBJ2-5, with unresolved D. CDR3 in DNA: TGTGCCAGCAGTCCAAGTTTTCAAGAGACCCAGTACTTC. Protein sequence: CASSPSFQETQYF.